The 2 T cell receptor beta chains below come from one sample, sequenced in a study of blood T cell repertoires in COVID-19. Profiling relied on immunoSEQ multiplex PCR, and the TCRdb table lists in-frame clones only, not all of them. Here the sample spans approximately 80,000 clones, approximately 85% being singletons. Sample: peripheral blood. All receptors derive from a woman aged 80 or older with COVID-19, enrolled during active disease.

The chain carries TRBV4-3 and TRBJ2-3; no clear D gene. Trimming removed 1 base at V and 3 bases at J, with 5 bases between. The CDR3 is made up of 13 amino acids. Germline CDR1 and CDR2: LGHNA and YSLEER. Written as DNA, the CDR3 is TGCGCCAGCAGCCAAGTCGGTACAGATACGCAGTATTTT. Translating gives CASSQVGTDTQYF.

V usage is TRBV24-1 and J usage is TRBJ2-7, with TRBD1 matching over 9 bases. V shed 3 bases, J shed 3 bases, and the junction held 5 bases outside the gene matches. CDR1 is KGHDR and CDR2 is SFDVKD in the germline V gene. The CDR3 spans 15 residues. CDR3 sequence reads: CATSDPGTGNYEQYF. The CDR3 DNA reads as TGTGCCACCAGTGATCCAGGGACAGGGAACTACGAGCAGTACTTC.